These 11 T cell receptor beta chains were all obtained from the same sample, sequenced in a study of shared clonotypes between healthy human individuals. Terminally differentiated effector memory CD45RA+ cells were excluded by CCR7 positive selection of CD45RO-negative cells. Data came from immunoSEQ multiplex PCR; TCRdb stores just in-frame clones and leaves some out. The table includes about 750,000 clones, 85% to 95% detected once. The sequencing input was naive CD8+ T cells sorted from blood. All receptors derive from a man aged 30 to 39 in good health.

The chain recombines TRBV5-5 with TRBJ2-7; tentatively, D is TRBD1 (6 bases). This CDR3 is 16 amino acids long. V lost 4 bases and J lost 2, with 19 bases in between. CDR1 and CDR2 (germline): SGHKS, YYEKEE (reference sequence). As DNA, the CDR3 is TGTGCCAGCAGCATACCCCCGGGACACCTGACCTACGAGCAGTACTTC. Its translation: CASSIPPGHLTYEQYF.

The chain recombines TRBV19 with TRBJ2-2, with TRBD1 identical over 8 bases. V gave up 7 bases and J gave up 1 base; unmatched junction bases: 14. This CDR3 is built from 18 residues. The germline V gene encodes CDR1 LNHDA and CDR2 SQIVND (reference sequence). The CDR3 spells CASIPEQGVHLNTGELFF. The CDR3 DNA sequence: TGTGCCAGTATCCCTGAACAGGGGGTTCACTTGAACACCGGGGAGCTGTTTTTT. Combining the CDR3 with reference TRBV19 and TRBJ2-2 gives the whole variable domain DGGITQSPKYLFRKEGQNVTLSCEQNLNHDAMYWYRQDPGQGLRLIYYSQIVNDFQKGDIAEGYSVSREKKESFPLTVTSAQKNPTAFYLCASIPEQGVHLNTGELFFGEGSRLTVL.

V gene TRBV2 combines with J gene TRBJ2-3; D might be TRBD1 (6 bases). From germline, CDR1 is SNHLY and CDR2 FYNNEI. V gave up 0 bases and J gave up 0 bases, with 10 bases separating them. The CDR3 runs to 16 residues. As DNA, the CDR3 is TGTGCCAGCAGTGAAGCGCAGGGGCGTAGCACAGATACGCAGTATTTT. Its protein is CASSEAQGRSTDTQYF.

This chain uses TRBV6-1 with TRBJ1-2, with 9 bases lining up with TRBD1. Trimming cost V 5 bases and J 7 bases; bases outside gene matches: 11. Germline V gene data show CDR1 as MNHNS and CDR2 as SASEGT. The CDR3 runs to 15 residues. The CDR3 reads CASSSGTGQNLGYTF. DNA of the CDR3: TGTGCCAGCAGTTCTGGGACAGGGCAAAATCTTGGCTACACCTTC.

This chain uses TRBV4-1 with TRBJ2-5, with 7 bases lining up with TRBD2. The length of the CDR3 is 16 residues. Looked up from germline, CDR1 is MGHRA and CDR2 is YSYEKL. With V trimmed by 1 base and J by 0 bases, 5 bases remained unmatched. The CDR3 is CASSQGPSGNQETQYF. CDR3 in DNA: TGCGCCAGCAGCCAAGGCCCTAGCGGAAACCAAGAGACCCAGTACTTC.

This chain uses TRBV6-5 with TRBJ1-5, with D possibly TRBD1 on 5 matching bases. The CDR3 loop spans 15 amino acids. CDR1 MNHEY and CDR2 SVGAGI come from the germline V gene. Trimming took 6 bases from V and 3 from J, leaving 15 bases between them. The CDR3 loop is CASSPWDGNNQPQHF. The CDR3 coding sequence is TGTGCCAGCAGCCCCTGGGACGGAAACAATCAGCCCCAGCATTTT.

The V call is TRBV4-3, the J call TRBJ2-7; 8 nucleotides match TRBD1. This CDR3 comprises 14 residues. The V and J ends lost 3 bases and 2 bases, in that order; junction bases with no gene match: 3. From germline, CDR1 is LGHNA and CDR2 YSLEER. The CDR3, as DNA: TGCGCCAGCAGCCAGGCGACAGGGGCCTACGAGCAGTACTTC. This translates into CASSQATGAYEQYF.

The CDR3, as DNA: TGCAGCGGTCTAATTTTTGGAGATACGCAGTATTTT. Its protein product is CSGLIFGDTQYF. The chain has TRBV29-1 and TRBJ2-3; D unclear. The germline V gene encodes CDR1 SQVTM and CDR2 ANQGSEA. The CDR3 length is 12 residues. V dropped 7 bases and J dropped 5 bases, with 13 bases sitting between them.

The chain couples TRBV7-9 to TRBJ2-7; perhaps TRBD1 as D (7 bases). This CDR3 region has 14 residues. The V gene's germline CDR1 is SEHNR and CDR2 FQNEAQ (reference sequence). Trimming stripped 5 bases from V and 2 bases from J, with 13 bases between. The DNA of the CDR3 is TGTGCCAGCAGCCAGGGGGGTCTAACCTACGAGCAGTACTTC. Translation: CASSQGGLTYEQYF.

The chain combines TRBV10-2 with TRBJ2-7; 7 bases are a match to TRBD1. This CDR3 contains 15 residues. The germline gives CDR1 WSHSY, CDR2 SAAADI. J gave up 0 bases and V 6 bases, and 8 bases lay outside the gene matches. This CDR3 reads CASSYDRAGSYEQYF. The DNA of the CDR3 is TGCGCCAGCAGCTATGACAGGGCGGGCTCCTACGAGCAGTACTTC.

The chain is built from TRBV11-3 and TRBJ2-1; D assignment may be TRBD1 or TRBD2 (7 bases each). The V end lost 5 bases, the J end lost 9 bases, and 23 bases lay between the germline ends. This CDR3 region has 16 residues. Germline V gene lookup returns CDR1 SGHNT and CDR2 YENEEA. The CDR3 DNA reads as TGTGCCAGCAGCCCCGGGGACAGCCTACCGGGGGGTGAGCAGTTCTTC. Encoded protein: CASSPGDSLPGGEQFF.